This TCR beta chain was observed in a study of shared clonotypes between healthy human individuals. Note on this clone: Relative to the germline gene, one junction end is altered; a read error may explain this.

Naive-designated CD8 cells lacked CD45RO, were positively enriched for CCR7, and omitted terminally differentiated effector memory CD45RA+ cells. Germline V gene data show CDR1 as LGHNA and CDR2 as YSLEER. This CDR3 is built from 15 residues. Method: immunoSEQ multiplex PCR; TCRdb's copy keeps in-frame clones and lacks some. The sample carries about 750,000 clones, around 93% recorded once. The specimen sequenced was naive CD8+ T cells sorted from blood. The chain joins TRBV4-3 to TRBJ2-7; TRBD2 aligns across 14 bases. The receptor was derived from a man aged 30 to 39 in good health. DNA of the CDR3: TGCGCCAGCAGTCAAGGACTAGCGGGAGGCCACGAGCAGTACTTC. It translates to CASSQGLAGGHEQYF.